This is a list of T cell receptor beta chains from one sample in a study of blood T cell repertoires in COVID-19. The data were produced by immunoSEQ multiplex PCR, yet TCRdb's version contains in-frame clones alone and is incomplete. The sample carries about 260,000 clones, about nine tenths recorded once. Material for sequencing was peripheral blood. The receptors come from a man aged 55 to 69 who had recovered from COVID-19. The CDR3 runs from the conserved cysteine through the conserved F or W. A D gene is named only where the DNA matches it firmly. Expanded clones are given a class, and other clones once, few, many or no size at all.

clone_size: -; v_call: TRBV12-5; d_call: TRBD2; j_call: TRBJ2-1; cdr3_aa: CASGPGLAGWDEQFF; cdr3_nt: TGTGCTAGTGGTCCGGGACTAGCGGGGTGGGATGAGCAGTTCTTC
clone_size: once; v_call: TRBV5-1; d_call: -; j_call: TRBJ2-7; cdr3_aa: CASSHGVNYEQYF; cdr3_nt: TGCGCCAGCAGCCACGGGGTGAACTACGAGCAGTACTTC
clone_size: -; v_call: TRBV3-1/TRBV3-2; d_call: -; j_call: TRBJ1-2; cdr3_aa: CASSQGGKINYGYTF; cdr3_nt: TGTGCCAGCAGCCAAGGCGGTAAGATCAACTATGGCTACACCTTC
clone_size: few; v_call: TRBV4-1; d_call: -; j_call: TRBJ1-6; cdr3_aa: CASSQDPLYNSPLHF; cdr3_nt: TGCGCCAGCAGCCAAGATCCACTCTATAATTCACCCCTCCACTTT
clone_size: -; v_call: TRBV19; d_call: TRBD1; j_call: TRBJ1-4; cdr3_aa: CASSIGGGSGEKLFF; cdr3_nt: TGTGCCAGTAGTATAGGAGGGGGCAGCGGTGAAAAACTGTTTTTT
clone_size: -; v_call: TRBV18; d_call: -; j_call: TRBJ1-2; cdr3_aa: CASSPEAGPYGYTF; cdr3_nt: TGTGCCAGCTCACCTGAGGCAGGGCCCTATGGCTACACCTTC
clone_size: -; v_call: TRBV6-6; d_call: -; j_call: TRBJ2-2; cdr3_aa: CASSRTAAGELFF; cdr3_nt: TGTGCCAGCAGCCGCACAGCGGCCGGGGAGCTGTTTTTT
clone_size: -; v_call: TRBV5-1; d_call: TRBD1; j_call: TRBJ2-2; cdr3_aa: CASSPRQGNTGELFF; cdr3_nt: TGCGCCAGCAGCCCAAGACAGGGGAACACCGGGGAGCTGTTTTTT
clone_size: -; v_call: TRBV10-3; d_call: TRBD1; j_call: TRBJ2-7; cdr3_aa: CAISGQQGAGEQYF; cdr3_nt: TGTGCCATCAGTGGTCAACAGGGGGCTGGTGAGCAGTACTTC
clone_size: -; v_call: TRBV7-9; d_call: TRBD1; j_call: TRBJ2-7; cdr3_aa: CASSWTGVGEQYF; cdr3_nt: TGTGCCAGCAGCTGGACAGGGGTGGGGGAGCAGTACTTC
clone_size: -; v_call: TRBV30; d_call: -; j_call: TRBJ2-7; cdr3_aa: CAWSTESPEQYF; cdr3_nt: TGTGCCTGGAGTACGGAGTCCCCTGAGCAGTACTTC
clone_size: -; v_call: TRBV6-5; d_call: -; j_call: TRBJ1-4; cdr3_aa: CASSPSGFLSEKLFF; cdr3_nt: TGTGCCAGCAGTCCCTCGGGGTTCCTTAGCGAAAAACTGTTTTTT
clone_size: -; v_call: TRBV14; d_call: -; j_call: TRBJ2-1; cdr3_aa: CASSQGRRMRGYNEQFF; cdr3_nt: TGTGCCAGCAGCCAAGGCCGGAGGATGCGGGGATACAATGAGCAGTTCTTC
clone_size: -; v_call: TRBV19; d_call: -; j_call: TRBJ1-5; cdr3_aa: CASSKQVLGQPQHF; cdr3_nt: TGTGCCAGTAGTAAACAGGTCTTGGGGCAGCCCCAGCATTTT
clone_size: once; v_call: TRBV19; d_call: -; j_call: TRBJ1-5; cdr3_aa: CAISRGGNQPQHF; cdr3_nt: TGTGCCATCTCCAGGGGAGGCAATCAGCCCCAGCATTTT
clone_size: -; v_call: TRBV5-1; d_call: TRBD2; j_call: TRBJ2-7; cdr3_aa: CASSLLSAPGREQYF; cdr3_nt: TGCGCCAGCAGCTTGCTGAGCGCCCCCGGGAGGGAGCAGTACTTC
clone_size: -; v_call: TRBV10-3; d_call: -; j_call: TRBJ1-1; cdr3_aa: CAISELGKGTEAFF; cdr3_nt: TGTGCCATCAGTGAGCTGGGTAAGGGGACTGAAGCTTTCTTT
clone_size: -; v_call: TRBV25-1; d_call: -; j_call: TRBJ1-6; cdr3_aa: CASSELGKENSPLHF; cdr3_nt: TGTGCCAGCAGTGAATTAGGAAAGGAGAATTCACCCCTCCACTTT
clone_size: -; v_call: TRBV5-1; d_call: TRBD2; j_call: TRBJ2-1; cdr3_aa: CASMRASGGLSSYNEQFF; cdr3_nt: TGCGCCAGCATGAGGGCTAGCGGGGGGCTAAGCTCCTACAATGAGCAGTTCTTC
clone_size: -; v_call: TRBV18; d_call: -; j_call: TRBJ2-5; cdr3_aa: CASSPSETGQETQYF; cdr3_nt: TGTGCCAGCTCACCATCTGAAACGGGCCAAGAGACCCAGTACTTC
clone_size: -; v_call: TRBV7-3; d_call: -; j_call: TRBJ2-3; cdr3_aa: CASSLSPQGGDTQYF; cdr3_nt: TGTGCCAGCAGCTTAAGCCCACAGGGGGGGGATACGCAGTATTTT
clone_size: -; v_call: TRBV14; d_call: TRBD1; j_call: TRBJ1-1; cdr3_aa: CASSQAGAGTGFFANTEAFF; cdr3_nt: TGTGCCAGCAGCCAAGCCGGGGCGGGGACAGGGTTTTTTGCGAACACTGAAGCTTTCTTT